This T cell receptor (beta chain) is from a study of T cell responses to AZD1222 COVID-19 vaccine. This clone appeared a few times. Sequencing was performed with immunoSEQ multiplex PCR; in TCRdb, only in-frame clones are kept and a portion is missing. The sample has more than 70,000 clones, 75% to 90% seen once. The CDR3 runs 14 residues. Germline CDR1 reads SEHNR; CDR2 reads FQNEAQ (reference sequence). V lost 1 base to trimming and J lost 8 bases, with 14 bases between them. The gene calls are TRBV7-9 and TRBJ1-2; possible D gene TRBD1, 6 bases. This TCR derives from an adult in good health. The source was peripheral blood, collected on day 0 of AZD1222 vaccination. The CDR3 region is CASSLGGQGGGYTF. In DNA, the CDR3 is TGTGCCAGCAGCTTAGGGGGGCAGGGAGGCGGCTACACCTTC.